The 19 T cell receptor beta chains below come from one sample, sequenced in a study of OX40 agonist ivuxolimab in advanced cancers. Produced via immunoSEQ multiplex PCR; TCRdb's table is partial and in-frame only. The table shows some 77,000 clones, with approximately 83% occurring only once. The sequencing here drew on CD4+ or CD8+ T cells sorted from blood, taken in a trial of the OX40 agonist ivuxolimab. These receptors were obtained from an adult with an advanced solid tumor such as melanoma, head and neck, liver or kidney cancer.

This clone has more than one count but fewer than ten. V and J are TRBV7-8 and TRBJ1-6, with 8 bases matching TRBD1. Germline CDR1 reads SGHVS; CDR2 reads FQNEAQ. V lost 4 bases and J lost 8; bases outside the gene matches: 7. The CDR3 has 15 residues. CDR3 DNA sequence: TGTGCCAGCAGCTCGTCAGGGGGCAGGGATTCACCCCTCCACTTT. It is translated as CASSSSGGRDSPLHF.

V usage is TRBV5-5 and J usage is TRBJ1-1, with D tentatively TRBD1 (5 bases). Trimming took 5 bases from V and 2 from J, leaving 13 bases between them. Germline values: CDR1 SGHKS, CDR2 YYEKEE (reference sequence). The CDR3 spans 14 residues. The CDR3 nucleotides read TGTGCCAGCAGTTATAATGGGGCTAACACTGAAGCTTTCTTT. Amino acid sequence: CASSYNGANTEAFF.

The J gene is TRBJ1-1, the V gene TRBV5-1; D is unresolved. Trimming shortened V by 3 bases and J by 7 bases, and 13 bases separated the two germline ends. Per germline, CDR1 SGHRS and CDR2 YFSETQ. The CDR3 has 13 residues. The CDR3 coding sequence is TGCGCCAGCAGCTCGGGAGCCCCTTATGAAGCTTTCTTT. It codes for CASSSGAPYEAFF.

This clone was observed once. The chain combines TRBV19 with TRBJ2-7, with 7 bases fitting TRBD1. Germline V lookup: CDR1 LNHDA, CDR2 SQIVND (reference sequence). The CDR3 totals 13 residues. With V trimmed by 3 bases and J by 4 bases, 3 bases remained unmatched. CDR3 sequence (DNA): TGTGCCAGTAGTATCGGGACAGAGTACGAGCAGTACTTC. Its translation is CASSIGTEYEQYF. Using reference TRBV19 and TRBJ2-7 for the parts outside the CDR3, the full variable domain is DGGITQSPKYLFRKEGQNVTLSCEQNLNHDAMYWYRQDPGQGLRLIYYSQIVNDFQKGDIAEGYSVSREKKESFPLTVTSAQKNPTAFYLCASSIGTEYEQYFGPGTRLTVT.

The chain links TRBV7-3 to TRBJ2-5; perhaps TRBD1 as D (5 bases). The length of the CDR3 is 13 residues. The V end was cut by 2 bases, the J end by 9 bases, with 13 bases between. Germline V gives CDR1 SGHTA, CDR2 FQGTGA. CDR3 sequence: CASSLQPVGAQYF. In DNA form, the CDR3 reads TGTGCCAGCAGCTTACAGCCGGTAGGGGCCCAGTACTTC.

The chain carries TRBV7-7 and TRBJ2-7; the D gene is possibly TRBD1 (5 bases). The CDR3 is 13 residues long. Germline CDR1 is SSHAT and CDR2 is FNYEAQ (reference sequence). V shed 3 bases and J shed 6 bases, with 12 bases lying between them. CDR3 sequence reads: CASSLYLRAEQYF. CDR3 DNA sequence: TGTGCCAGCAGCTTGTATCTCAGGGCCGAGCAGTACTTC.

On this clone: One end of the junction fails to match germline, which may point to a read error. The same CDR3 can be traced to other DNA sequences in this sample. The CDR3 loop reads CASGRGLTYEQYF. CDR3 nucleotides: TGTGCCAGTGGTAGGGGACTGACCTACGAGCAGTACTTC. This sequence joins TRBV12-5 and TRBJ2-7; weak D call: TRBD2 (6 bases). This CDR3 spans 13 amino acids. CDR1 and CDR2 from the germline V gene are LGHNT and FRNRAP.

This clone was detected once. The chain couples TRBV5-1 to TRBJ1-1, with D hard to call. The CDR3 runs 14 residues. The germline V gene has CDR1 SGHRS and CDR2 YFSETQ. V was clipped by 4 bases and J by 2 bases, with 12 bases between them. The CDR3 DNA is TGCGCCAGCAGCCTACCAAAGCCCAACACTGAAGCTTTCTTT. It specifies CASSLPKPNTEAFF.

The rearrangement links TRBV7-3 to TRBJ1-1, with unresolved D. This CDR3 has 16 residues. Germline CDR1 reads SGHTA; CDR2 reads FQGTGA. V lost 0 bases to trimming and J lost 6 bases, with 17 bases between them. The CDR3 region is CASSLTGGLAPSEAFF. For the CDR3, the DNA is TGTGCCAGCAGCTTAACGGGAGGGCTTGCCCCCTCTGAAGCTTTCTTT.

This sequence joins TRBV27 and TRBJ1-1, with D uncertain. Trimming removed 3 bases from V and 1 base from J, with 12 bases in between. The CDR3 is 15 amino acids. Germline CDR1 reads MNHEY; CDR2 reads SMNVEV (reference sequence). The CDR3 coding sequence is TGTGCCAGCAGTTTGAGGCGGGAGGGGAACACTGAAGCTTTCTTT. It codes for CASSLRREGNTEAFF.

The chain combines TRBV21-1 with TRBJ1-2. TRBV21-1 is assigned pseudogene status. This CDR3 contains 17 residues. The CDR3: CASSKERLRGPKRSYTF. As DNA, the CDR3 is TGTGCCAGCAGCAAAGAAAGGTTGAGGGGACCCAAAAGGAGCTACACCTTC.

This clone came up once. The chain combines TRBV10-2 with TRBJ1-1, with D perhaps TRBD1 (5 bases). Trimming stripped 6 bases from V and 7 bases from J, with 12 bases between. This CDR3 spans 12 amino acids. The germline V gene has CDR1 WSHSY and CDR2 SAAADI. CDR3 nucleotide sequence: TGCGCCAGCAGAGACAGTATTTTTGAAGCTTTCTTT. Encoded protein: CASRDSIFEAFF.

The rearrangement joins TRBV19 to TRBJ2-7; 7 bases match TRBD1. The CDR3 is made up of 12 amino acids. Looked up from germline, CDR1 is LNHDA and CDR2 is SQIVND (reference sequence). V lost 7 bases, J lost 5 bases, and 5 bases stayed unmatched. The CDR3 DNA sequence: TGTGCCAGTACCCCAGGGGGTGACGAGCAGTACTTC. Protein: CASTPGGDEQYF.

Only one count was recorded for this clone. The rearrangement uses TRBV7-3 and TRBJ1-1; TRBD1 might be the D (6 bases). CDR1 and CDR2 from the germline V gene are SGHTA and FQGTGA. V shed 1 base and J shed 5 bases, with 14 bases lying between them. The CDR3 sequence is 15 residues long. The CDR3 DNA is TGTGCCAGCAGCTTAAACTCAGGGAGGGGGACTGAAGCTTTCTTT. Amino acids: CASSLNSGRGTEAFF.

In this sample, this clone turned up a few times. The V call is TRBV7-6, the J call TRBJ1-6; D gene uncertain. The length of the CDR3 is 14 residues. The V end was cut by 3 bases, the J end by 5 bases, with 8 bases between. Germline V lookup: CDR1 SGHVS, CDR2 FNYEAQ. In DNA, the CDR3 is TGTGCCAGCAGCTTTAGTCCCCATAATTCACCCCTCCACTTT. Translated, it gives CASSFSPHNSPLHF. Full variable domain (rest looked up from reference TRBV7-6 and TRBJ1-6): GAGVSQSPRYKVTKRGQDVALRCDPISGHVSLYWYRQALGQGPEFLTYFNYEAQQDKSGLPNDRFSAERPEGSISTLTIQRTEQRDSAMYRCASSFSPHNSPLHFGNGTRLTVT.

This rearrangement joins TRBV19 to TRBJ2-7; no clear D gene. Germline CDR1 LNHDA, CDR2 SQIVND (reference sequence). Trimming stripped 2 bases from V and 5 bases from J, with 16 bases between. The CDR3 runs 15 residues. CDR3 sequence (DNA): TGTGCCAGTAGTATAACCGTGGACGGTCCGGACGAGCAGTACTTC. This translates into CASSITVDGPDEQYF.

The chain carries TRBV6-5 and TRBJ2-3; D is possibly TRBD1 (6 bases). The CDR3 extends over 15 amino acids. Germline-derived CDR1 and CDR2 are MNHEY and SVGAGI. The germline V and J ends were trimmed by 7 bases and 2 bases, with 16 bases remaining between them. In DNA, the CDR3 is TGTGCCAGCAAGATGACAGGCGCCGCCACAGATACGCAGTATTTT. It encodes CASKMTGAATDTQYF.

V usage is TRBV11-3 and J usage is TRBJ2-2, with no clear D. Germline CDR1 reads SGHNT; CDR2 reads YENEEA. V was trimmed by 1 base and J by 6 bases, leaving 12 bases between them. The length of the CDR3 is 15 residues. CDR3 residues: CASSLGIAFPGELFF. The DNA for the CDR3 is TGTGCCAGCAGCTTAGGAATCGCGTTTCCCGGGGAGCTGTTTTTT.

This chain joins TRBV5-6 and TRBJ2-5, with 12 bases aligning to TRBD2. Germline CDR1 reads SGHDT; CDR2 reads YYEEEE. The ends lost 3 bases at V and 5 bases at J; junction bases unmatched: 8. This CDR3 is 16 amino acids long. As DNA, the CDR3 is TGTGCCAGCAGCTCTTCGACTAGCGGGAGTGGGGAGACCCAGTACTTC. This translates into CASSSSTSGSGETQYF.